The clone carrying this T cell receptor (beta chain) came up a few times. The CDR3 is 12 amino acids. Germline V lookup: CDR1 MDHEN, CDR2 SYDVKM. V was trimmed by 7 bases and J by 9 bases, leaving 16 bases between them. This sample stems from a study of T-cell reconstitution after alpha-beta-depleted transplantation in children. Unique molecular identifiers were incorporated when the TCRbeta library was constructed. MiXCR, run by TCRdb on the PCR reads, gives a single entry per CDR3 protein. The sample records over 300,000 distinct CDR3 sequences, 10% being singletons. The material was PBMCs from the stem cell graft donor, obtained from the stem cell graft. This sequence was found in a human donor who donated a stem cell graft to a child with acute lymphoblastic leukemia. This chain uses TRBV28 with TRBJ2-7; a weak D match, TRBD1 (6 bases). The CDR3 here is CASTLRQGLQYF. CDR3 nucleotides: TGTGCCAGCACCCTCCGCCAGGGGTTGCAGTACTTC.